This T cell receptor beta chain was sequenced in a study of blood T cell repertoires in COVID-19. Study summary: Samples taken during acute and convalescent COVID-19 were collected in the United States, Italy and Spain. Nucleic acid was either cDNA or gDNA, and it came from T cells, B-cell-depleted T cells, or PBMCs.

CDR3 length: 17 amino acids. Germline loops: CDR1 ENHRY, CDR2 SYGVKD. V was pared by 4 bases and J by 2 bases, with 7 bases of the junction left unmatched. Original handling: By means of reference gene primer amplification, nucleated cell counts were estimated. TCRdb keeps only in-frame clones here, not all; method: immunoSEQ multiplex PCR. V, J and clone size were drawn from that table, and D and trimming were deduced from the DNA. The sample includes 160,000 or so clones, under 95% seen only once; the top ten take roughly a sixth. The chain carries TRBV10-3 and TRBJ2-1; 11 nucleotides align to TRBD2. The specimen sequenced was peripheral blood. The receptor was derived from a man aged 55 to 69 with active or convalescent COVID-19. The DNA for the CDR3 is TGTGCCATCAGTGGGGTTGTAGCGGGAGGGACCTACAATGAGCAGTTCTTC. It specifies CAISGVVAGGTYNEQFF.